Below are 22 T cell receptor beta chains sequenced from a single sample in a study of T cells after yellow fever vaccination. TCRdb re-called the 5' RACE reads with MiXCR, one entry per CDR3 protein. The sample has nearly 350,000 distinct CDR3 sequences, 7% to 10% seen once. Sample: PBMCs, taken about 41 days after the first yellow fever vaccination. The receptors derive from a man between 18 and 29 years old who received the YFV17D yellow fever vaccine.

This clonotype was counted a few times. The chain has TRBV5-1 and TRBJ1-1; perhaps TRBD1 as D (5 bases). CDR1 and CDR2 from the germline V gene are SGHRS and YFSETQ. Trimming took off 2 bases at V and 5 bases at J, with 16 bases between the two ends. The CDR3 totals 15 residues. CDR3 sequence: CASSFRARATTEAFF. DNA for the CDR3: TGCGCCAGCAGCTTCCGGGCCAGGGCAACAACTGAAGCTTTCTTT.

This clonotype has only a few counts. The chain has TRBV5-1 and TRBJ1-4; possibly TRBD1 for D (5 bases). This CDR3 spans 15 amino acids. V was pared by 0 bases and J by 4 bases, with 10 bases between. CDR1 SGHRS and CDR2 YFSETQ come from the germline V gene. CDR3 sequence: CASSLGSGINEKLFF. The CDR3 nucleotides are TGCGCCAGCAGCTTGGGGTCAGGGATTAATGAAAAACTGTTTTTT.

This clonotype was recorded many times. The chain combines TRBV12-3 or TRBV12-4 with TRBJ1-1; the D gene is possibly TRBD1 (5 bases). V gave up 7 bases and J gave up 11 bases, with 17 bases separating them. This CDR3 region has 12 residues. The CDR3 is CASTQGRWAAFF. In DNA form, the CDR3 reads TGTGCCAGCACCCAGGGTCGTTGGGCGGCTTTCTTT.

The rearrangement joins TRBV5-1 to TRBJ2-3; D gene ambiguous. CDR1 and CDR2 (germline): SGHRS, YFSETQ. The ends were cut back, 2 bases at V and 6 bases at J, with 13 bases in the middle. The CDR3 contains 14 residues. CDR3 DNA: TGCGCCAGCAGCTTAACCACGGGTTACGATACGCAGTATTTT. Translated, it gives CASSLTTGYDTQYF.

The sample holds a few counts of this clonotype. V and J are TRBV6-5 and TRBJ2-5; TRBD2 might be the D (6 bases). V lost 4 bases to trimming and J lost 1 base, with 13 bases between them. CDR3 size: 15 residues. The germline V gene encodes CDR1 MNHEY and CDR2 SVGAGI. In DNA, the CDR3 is TGTGCCAGCAGTTGGGGGGTTGGATCCCAAGAGACCCAGTACTTC. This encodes CASSWGVGSQETQYF.

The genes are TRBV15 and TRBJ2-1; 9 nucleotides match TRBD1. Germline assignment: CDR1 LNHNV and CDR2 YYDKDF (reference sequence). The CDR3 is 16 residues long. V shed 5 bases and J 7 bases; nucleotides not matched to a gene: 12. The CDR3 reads CATSPEITGGLNEQFF. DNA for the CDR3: TGTGCCACCAGCCCCGAAATTACAGGGGGCTTGAATGAGCAGTTCTTC.

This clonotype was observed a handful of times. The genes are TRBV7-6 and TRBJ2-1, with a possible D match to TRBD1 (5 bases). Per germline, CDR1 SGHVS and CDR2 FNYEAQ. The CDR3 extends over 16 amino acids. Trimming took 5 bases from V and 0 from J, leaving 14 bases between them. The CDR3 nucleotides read TGTGCCAGCAGCCAGGGAACGGGCCTCTCCTACAATGAGCAGTTCTTC. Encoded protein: CASSQGTGLSYNEQFF.

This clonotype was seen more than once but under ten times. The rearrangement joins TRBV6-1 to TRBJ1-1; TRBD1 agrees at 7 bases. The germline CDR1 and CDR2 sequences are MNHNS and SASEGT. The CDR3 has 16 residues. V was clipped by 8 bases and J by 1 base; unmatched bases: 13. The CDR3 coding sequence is TGTGCCAGCCGCTCCCAGGGGGGAAAAGGGAACACTGAAGCTTTCTTT. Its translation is CASRSQGGKGNTEAFF.

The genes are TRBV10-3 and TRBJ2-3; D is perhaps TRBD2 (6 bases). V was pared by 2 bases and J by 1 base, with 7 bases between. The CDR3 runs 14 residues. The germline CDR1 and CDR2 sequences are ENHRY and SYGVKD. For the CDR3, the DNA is TGTGCCATCAGTGAGATAGCGGGCACAGATACGCAGTATTTT. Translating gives CAISEIAGTDTQYF.

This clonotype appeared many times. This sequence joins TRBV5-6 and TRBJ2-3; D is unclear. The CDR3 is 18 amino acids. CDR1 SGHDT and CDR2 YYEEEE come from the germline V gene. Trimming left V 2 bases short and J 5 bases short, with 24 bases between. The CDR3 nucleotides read TGTGCCAGCAGCTTTACGTTCGTAGGGCCAACGGTGGGAGATACGCAGTATTTT. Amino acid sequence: CASSFTFVGPTVGDTQYF.

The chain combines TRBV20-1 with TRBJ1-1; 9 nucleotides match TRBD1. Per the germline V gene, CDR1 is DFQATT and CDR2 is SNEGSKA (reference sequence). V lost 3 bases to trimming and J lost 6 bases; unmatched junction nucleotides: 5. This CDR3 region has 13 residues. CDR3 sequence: CSAREGQGAEAFF. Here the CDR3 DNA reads TGCAGTGCTAGGGAGGGACAGGGCGCTGAAGCTTTCTTT.

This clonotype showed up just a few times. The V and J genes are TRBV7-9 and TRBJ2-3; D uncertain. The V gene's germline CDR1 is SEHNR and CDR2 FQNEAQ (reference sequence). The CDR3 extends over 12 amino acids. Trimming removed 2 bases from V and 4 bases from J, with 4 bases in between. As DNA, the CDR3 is TGTGCCAGCAGCTTAATTCCAGATACGCAGTATTTT. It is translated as CASSLIPDTQYF.

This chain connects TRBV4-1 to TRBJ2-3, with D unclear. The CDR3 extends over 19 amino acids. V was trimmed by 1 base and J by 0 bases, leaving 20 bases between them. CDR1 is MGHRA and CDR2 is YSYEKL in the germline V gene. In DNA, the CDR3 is TGCGCCAGCAGCCAAGGTTTAATTCGTGGCGGAACTAGCACAGATACGCAGTATTTT. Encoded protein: CASSQGLIRGGTSTDTQYF.

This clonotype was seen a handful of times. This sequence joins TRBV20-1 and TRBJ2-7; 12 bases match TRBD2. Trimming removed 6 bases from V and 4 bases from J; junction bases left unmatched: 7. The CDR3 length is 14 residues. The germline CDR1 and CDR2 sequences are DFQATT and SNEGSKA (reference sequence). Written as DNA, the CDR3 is TGCAGTGCGGCCCTAGCGGGGGGGCTTTACGAGCAGTACTTC. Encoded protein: CSAALAGGLYEQYF.

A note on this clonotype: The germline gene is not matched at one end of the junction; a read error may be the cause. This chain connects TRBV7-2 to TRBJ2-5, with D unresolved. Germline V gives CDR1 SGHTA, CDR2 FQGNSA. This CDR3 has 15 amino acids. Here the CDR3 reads CASTATGLIQETPYF. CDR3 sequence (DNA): TGTGCCAGCACCGCCACGGGTTTGATCCAAGAGACCCCGTACTTC.

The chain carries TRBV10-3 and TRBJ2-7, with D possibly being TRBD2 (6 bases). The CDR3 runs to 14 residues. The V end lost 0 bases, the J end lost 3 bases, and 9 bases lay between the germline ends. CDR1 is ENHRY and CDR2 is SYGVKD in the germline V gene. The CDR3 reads CAISESGLVYEQYF. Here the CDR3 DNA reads TGTGCCATCAGTGAGTCGGGACTCGTCTACGAGCAGTACTTC.

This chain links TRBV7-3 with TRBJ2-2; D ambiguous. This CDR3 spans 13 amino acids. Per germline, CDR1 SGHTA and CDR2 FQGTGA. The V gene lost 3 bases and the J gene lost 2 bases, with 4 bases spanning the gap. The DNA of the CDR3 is TGTGCCAGCAGCTTCGAAAACACCGGGGAGCTGTTTTTT. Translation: CASSFENTGELFF.

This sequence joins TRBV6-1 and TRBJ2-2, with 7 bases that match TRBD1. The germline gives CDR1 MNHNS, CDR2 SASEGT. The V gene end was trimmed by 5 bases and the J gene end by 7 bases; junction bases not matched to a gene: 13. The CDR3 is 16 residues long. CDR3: CASSTPSTGQDGELFF. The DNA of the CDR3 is TGTGCCAGCAGTACCCCCTCGACAGGGCAGGACGGGGAGCTGTTTTTT.

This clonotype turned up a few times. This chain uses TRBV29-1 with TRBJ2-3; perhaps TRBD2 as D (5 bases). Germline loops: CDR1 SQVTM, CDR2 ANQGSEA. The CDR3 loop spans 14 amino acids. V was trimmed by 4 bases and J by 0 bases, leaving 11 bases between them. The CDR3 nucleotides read TGCAGCGTTGGCACTAGGACCAGCACAGATACGCAGTATTTT. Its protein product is CSVGTRTSTDTQYF.

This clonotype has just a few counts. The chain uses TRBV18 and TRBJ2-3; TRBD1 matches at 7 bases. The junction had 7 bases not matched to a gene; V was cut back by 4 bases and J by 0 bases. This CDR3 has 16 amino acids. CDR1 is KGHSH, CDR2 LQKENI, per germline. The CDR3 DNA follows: TGTGCCAGCTCACTACAGGGGAGCTCTAGCACAGATACGCAGTATTTT. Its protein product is CASSLQGSSSTDTQYF.

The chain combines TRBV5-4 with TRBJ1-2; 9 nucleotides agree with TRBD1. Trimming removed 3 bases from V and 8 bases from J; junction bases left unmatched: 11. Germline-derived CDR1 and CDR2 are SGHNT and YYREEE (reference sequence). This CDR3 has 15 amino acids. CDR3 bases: TGTGCCAGCAGCTCTTCAAAGGGACAGGGTAAAGGCTACACCTTC. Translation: CASSSSKGQGKGYTF.

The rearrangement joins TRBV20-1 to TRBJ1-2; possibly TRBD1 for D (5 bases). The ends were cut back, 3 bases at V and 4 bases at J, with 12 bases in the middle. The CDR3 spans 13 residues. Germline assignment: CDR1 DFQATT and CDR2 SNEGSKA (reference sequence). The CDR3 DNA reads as TGCAGTGCTAGTCTCCAGGGAAGCTATGGCTACACCTTC. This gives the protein CSASLQGSYGYTF.